Listed below are T cell receptor beta chains from one sample, sequenced in a study of blood T cells in healthy people across ages. MiXCR was run by TCRdb on the 5' RACE reads, yielding one entry per CDR3 protein. Among hundreds of thousands of distinct CDR3 sequences, approximately 53% were seen once, and the ten largest hold around 25%. Material for sequencing was blood. These receptors were collected from a man in his forties in good health. Each CDR3 is given with its conserved first and last residue. D genes are given only for firm matches. Size tells how often a clone was seen (once, few, many) or the class of an expanded clone, and some rows leave it out.

D	length	V	size	J	CDR3	DNA
TRBD1	16	TRBV2	NA	TRBJ2-7	CTSSLTTGTGSYEQYF	TGTACCAGCAGCTTAACTACCGGGACAGGCTCCTACGAGCAGTACTTC
TRBD2	18	TRBV4-1	few	TRBJ2-4	CASSALPGLAGGGNIQYF	TGCGCCAGCAGCGCTCTTCCGGGACTAGCGGGAGGTGGTAACATTCAGTACTTC
NA	13	TRBV30	NA	TRBJ2-1	CAWAGGNYNEQFF	TGTGCCTGGGCGGGCGGAAACTACAATGAGCAGTTCTTC
TRBD2	16	TRBV20-1	NA	TRBJ2-1	CSAPPPLAGGSNEQFF	TGCAGTGCCCCGCCCCCACTAGCGGGAGGGTCAAATGAGCAGTTCTTC
TRBD1	15	TRBV20-1	NA	TRBJ1-6	CSAKTGISYNSPLHF	TGCAGTGCTAAGACAGGGATCTCCTATAATTCACCCCTCCACTTT
NA	14	TRBV2	many	TRBJ2-2	CASSQNADTGELFF	TGTGCCAGCAGCCAAAACGCGGACACCGGGGAGCTGTTTTTT
NA	14	TRBV29-1	few	TRBJ2-6	CSVEEGSGANVLTF	TGCAGCGTTGAAGAGGGCTCTGGGGCCAACGTCCTGACTTTC
NA	14	TRBV20-1	NA	TRBJ2-7	CSARDFADPYEQYF	TGCAGTGCTAGAGATTTCGCGGATCCCTACGAGCAGTACTTC
NA	15	TRBV18	once	TRBJ1-4	CASSPQPYTNEKLFF	TGTGCCAGCTCACCGCAGCCATACACTAATGAAAAACTGTTTTTT
NA	15	TRBV9	NA	TRBJ1-2	CASSDHTPADYGYTF	TGTGCCAGCAGCGACCACACGCCGGCAGATTATGGCTACACCTTC
NA	12	TRBV5-1	NA	TRBJ1-1	CASSLSTEEAFF	TGCGCCAGCAGCTTGTCGACAGAGGAAGCTTTCTTT
TRBD2	16	TRBV20-1	NA	TRBJ2-7	CSARDPSGGSYYEQYF	TGCAGTGCTAGAGACCCGTCGGGAGGGTCCTATTACGAGCAGTACTTC
TRBD1	17	TRBV11-1	NA	TRBJ2-7	CASSPSGAGTGAYEQYF	TGTGCCAGCAGCCCGAGTGGGGCGGGGACAGGGGCCTACGAGCAGTACTTC
TRBD2	16	TRBV28	few	TRBJ2-7	CASTPETGGISYEQYF	TGTGCCAGCACCCCAGAGACGGGAGGTATCTCCTACGAGCAGTACTTC
TRBD1	20	TRBV5-1	NA	TRBJ1-2	CASSSGIGIGTGVRKYGYTF	TGCGCCAGCAGCTCCGGAATTGGAATTGGGACAGGGGTTAGGAAGTATGGCTACACCTTC
NA	14	TRBV20-1	many	TRBJ1-5	CSAQNMRSDQPQHF	TGCAGTGCTCAGAATATGAGGAGCGATCAGCCCCAGCATTTT
NA	17	TRBV28	NA	TRBJ2-5	CASSLLGGRGEQETQYF	TGTGCCAGCAGTCTCTTGGGTGGGCGGGGAGAACAAGAGACCCAGTACTTC
TRBD1	15	TRBV5-4	NA	TRBJ1-6	CASSFGQGQGSPLHF	TGTGCCAGCAGCTTCGGACAGGGCCAAGGTTCACCCCTCCACTTT
TRBD1	14	TRBV24-1	NA	TRBJ2-5	CATSGQGGDNEQYF	TGTGCCACCAGTGGACAGGGGGGTGACAATGAGCAGTACTTC
NA	16	TRBV28	NA	TRBJ2-7	CASSLSNRDGSYEQYF	TGTGCCAGCAGTTTATCTAATAGAGATGGTTCCTACGAGCAGTACTTC
NA	11	TRBV20-1	NA	TRBJ1-2	CSAVTEYGYTF	TGCAGTGCTGTGACAGAGTATGGCTACACCTTC
TRBD1	18	TRBV20-1	NA	TRBJ2-1	CSAREPGGTGSHYNEQFF	TGCAGTGCTAGAGAACCCGGAGGGACAGGTTCTCATTACAATGAGCAGTTCTTC
TRBD2	13	TRBV14	NA	TRBJ2-7	CASSQASGREEYF	TGTGCCAGCAGCCAGGCTAGCGGGAGGGAGGAGTACTTC
NA	14	TRBV11-3	NA	TRBJ2-1	CASSVSGGNNEQFF	TGTGCCAGCAGCGTTAGCGGAGGAAACAATGAGCAGTTCTTC
NA	13	TRBV14	NA	TRBJ1-2	CASSQDLVFGYTF	TGTGCCAGCAGCCAAGATCTGGTGTTTGGCTACACCTTC
TRBD1	16	TRBV13	few	TRBJ2-1	CASSLEQGASLNEQFF	TGTGCCAGCAGCCTCGAACAGGGGGCCTCACTAAATGAGCAGTTCTTC
TRBD1	17	TRBV5-1	NA	TRBJ1-2	CASSPGVGTGGNYGYTF	TGCGCCAGCAGCCCTGGGGTAGGGACAGGGGGGAACTATGGCTACACCTTC
NA	13	TRBV21-1	NA	TRBJ2-1	CASSRRTAEDLFF	TGTGCCAGCAGCCGCAGGACAGCCGAGGACCTGTTCTTC
TRBD1	16	TRBV7-9	few	TRBJ1-2	CASSLNGDRGLYGYTF	TGTGCCAGCAGCCTAAACGGGGACAGGGGGCTCTATGGCTACACCTTC
TRBD2	18	TRBV4-2	NA	TRBJ2-5	CASSQDGASGVAGETQYF	TGTGCCAGCAGCCAAGATGGGGCTAGCGGGGTGGCAGGAGAGACCCAGTACTTC
NA	14	TRBV10-3	NA	TRBJ1-2	CAISETGSNYGYTF	TGTGCCATCAGTGAGACAGGTTCTAACTATGGCTACACCTTC
NA	15	TRBV7-9	NA	TRBJ2-5	CASSPDGAVGETQYF	TGTGCCAGCAGCCCGGACGGCGCCGTGGGTGAGACCCAGTACTTC
NA	13	TRBV10-3	once	TRBJ2-1	CAISRSSYNEQFF	TGTGCCATCAGCAGAAGCTCCTACAATGAGCAGTTCTTC
TRBD2	17	TRBV7-2	NA	TRBJ2-7	CASSLGTSGSPSYEQYF	TGTGCCAGCAGCTTAGGGACTAGCGGGAGCCCCTCCTACGAGCAGTACTTC
NA	13	TRBV28	NA	TRBJ2-2	CASIRAVTGELFF	TGTGCCAGCATTCGGGCGGTCACCGGGGAGCTGTTTTTT
TRBD1	16	TRBV7-2	few	TRBJ2-1	CASSDRAGTGNNEQFF	TGTGCCAGCAGCGACAGAGCCGGGACAGGGAACAATGAGCAGTTCTTC
NA	15	TRBV4-1	NA	TRBJ2-3	CASSQDIATTDTQYF	TGCGCCAGCAGCCAAGACATCGCCACCACAGATACGCAGTATTTT
NA	15	TRBV4-2	few	TRBJ1-5	CASSQELWGNQPQHF	TGTGCCAGCAGCCAAGAGTTGTGGGGGAATCAGCCCCAGCATTTT
NA	15	TRBV6-2/TRBV6-3	NA	TRBJ1-2	CASSYSVGGNYGYTF	TGTGCCAGCAGTTACTCGGTCGGGGGCAACTATGGCTACACCTTC
NA	12	TRBV18	NA	TRBJ2-7	CASSQAEGEQYF	TGTGCCAGCTCACAGGCAGAAGGCGAGCAGTACTTC
NA	15	TRBV11-2	NA	TRBJ2-7	CASSPRGRLPYEQYF	TGTGCCAGCAGCCCCCGGGGCAGGCTACCCTACGAGCAGTACTTC
NA	12	TRBV18	NA	TRBJ1-1	CASSLKSTEAFF	TGTGCCAGCTCTCTCAAAAGTACTGAAGCTTTCTTT
NA	15	TRBV7-2	once	TRBJ1-6	CASSLFGGENSPLHF	TGTGCCAGCAGCTTATTCGGGGGTGAGAATTCACCCCTCCACTTT
TRBD2	16	TRBV20-1	NA	TRBJ2-5	CSARDRLAGLQETQYF	TGCAGTGCTAGAGATAGGCTAGCGGGTTTACAAGAGACCCAGTACTTC
TRBD2	20	TRBV6-2/TRBV6-3	NA	TRBJ2-7	CARPCGTRDKAGGLVYEQYF	TGTGCCAGACCCTGCGGTACCAGAGATAAAGCGGGAGGGCTTGTCTACGAGCAGTACTTC
NA	13	TRBV5-6	NA	TRBJ2-3	CASSLYGGDFQYF	TGTGCCAGCAGCTTGTACGGGGGCGACTTTCAGTATTTT
TRBD2	15	TRBV20-1	NA	TRBJ2-5	CSATGLAGVQETQYF	TGCAGTGCTACAGGACTAGCGGGGGTCCAAGAGACCCAGTACTTC
TRBD2	16	TRBV4-1	NA	TRBJ2-1	CASSQDEWGLQEEQFF	TGCGCCAGCAGCCAAGATGAGTGGGGACTACAGGAAGAGCAGTTCTTC
NA	14	TRBV2	NA	TRBJ2-7	CASRLTRAAYEQYF	TGTGCCAGCAGATTGACACGGGCGGCCTACGAGCAGTACTTC
NA	13	TRBV20-1	NA	TRBJ1-6	CSAPDIGNSPLHF	TGCAGTGCTCCGGACATTGGTAATTCACCCCTCCACTTT
NA	14	TRBV9	NA	TRBJ2-5	CASSVGPRGETQYF	TGTGCCAGCAGCGTGGGACCTCGCGGGGAGACCCAGTACTTC
NA	13	TRBV11-3	NA	TRBJ1-4	CASSVQRNEKLFF	TGTGCCAGCAGCGTACAGCGAAATGAAAAACTGTTTTTT
NA	13	TRBV25-1	NA	TRBJ2-7	CASSEAGTTEQYF	TGTGCCAGCAGTGAAGCGGGAACCACCGAGCAGTACTTC
TRBD2	17	TRBV6-2/TRBV6-3	NA	TRBJ2-1	CASSHRTSGTSYNEQFF	TGTGCCAGCAGTCACAGGACTAGCGGGACTTCCTACAATGAGCAGTTCTTC